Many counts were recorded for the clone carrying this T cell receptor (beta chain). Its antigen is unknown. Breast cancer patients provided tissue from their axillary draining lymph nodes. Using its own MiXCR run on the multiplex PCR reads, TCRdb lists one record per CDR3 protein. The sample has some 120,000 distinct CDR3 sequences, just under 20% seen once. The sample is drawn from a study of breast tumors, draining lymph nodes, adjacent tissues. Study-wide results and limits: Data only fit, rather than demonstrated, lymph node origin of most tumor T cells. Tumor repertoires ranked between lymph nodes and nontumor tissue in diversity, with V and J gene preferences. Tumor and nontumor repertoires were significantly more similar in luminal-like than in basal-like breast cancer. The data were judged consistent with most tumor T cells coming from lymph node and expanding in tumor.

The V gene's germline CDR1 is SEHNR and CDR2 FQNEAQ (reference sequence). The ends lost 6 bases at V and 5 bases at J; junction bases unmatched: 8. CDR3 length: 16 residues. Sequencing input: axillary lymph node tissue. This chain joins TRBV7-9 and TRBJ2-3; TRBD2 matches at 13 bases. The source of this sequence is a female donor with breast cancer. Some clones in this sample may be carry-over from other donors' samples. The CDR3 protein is CASRALAGGGEDTQYF. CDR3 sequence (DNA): TGTGCCAGCAGGGCACTAGCGGGAGGGGGGGAAGATACGCAGTATTTT.